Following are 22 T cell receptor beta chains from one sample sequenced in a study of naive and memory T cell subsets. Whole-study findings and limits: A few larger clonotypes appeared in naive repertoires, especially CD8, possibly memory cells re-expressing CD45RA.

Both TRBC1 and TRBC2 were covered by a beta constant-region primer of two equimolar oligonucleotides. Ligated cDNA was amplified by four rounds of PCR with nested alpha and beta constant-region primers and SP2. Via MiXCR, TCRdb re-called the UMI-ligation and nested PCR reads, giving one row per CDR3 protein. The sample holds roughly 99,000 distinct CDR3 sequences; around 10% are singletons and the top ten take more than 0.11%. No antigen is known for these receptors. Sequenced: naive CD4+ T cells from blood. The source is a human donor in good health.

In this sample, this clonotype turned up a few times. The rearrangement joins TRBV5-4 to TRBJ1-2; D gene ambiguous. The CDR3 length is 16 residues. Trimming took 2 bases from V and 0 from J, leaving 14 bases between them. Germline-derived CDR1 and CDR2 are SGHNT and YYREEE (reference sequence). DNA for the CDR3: TGTGCCAGCAGCTTTCGGGCAGCTGAAGCTAACTATGGCTACACCTTC. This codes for CASSFRAAEANYGYTF.

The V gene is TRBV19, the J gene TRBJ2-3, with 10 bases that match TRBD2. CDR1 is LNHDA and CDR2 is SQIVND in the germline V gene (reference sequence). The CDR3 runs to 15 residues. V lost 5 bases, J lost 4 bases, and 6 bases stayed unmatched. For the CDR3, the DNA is TGTGCCAGTAGTGGTCCTAGCGGGAGACCAGATACGCAGTATTTT. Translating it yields CASSGPSGRPDTQYF.

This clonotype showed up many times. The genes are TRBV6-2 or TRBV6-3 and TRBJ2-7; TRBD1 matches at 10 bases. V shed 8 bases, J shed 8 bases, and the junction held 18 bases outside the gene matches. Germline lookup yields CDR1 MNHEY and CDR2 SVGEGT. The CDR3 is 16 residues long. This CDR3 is CASFPLPGQGILQQYF. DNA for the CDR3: TGTGCCAGCTTTCCACTTCCGGGACAGGGGATTCTTCAGCAGTACTTC.

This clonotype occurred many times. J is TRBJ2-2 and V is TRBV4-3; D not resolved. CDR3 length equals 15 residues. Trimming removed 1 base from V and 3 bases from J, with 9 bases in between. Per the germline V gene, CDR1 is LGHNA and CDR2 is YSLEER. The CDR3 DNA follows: TGCGCCAGCAGCCAAGGCTTGGTAGACACCGGGGAGCTGTTTTTT. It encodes CASSQGLVDTGELFF.

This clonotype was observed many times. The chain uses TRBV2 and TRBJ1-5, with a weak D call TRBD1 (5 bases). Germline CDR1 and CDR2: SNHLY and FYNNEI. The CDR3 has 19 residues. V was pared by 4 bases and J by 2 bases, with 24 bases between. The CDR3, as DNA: TGTGCCAGCAGTGCCCGAGGTGGGGCGCGGGTTGTGGGCAATCAGCCCCAGCATTTT. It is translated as CASSARGGARVVGNQPQHF. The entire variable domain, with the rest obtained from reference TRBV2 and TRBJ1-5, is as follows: EPEVTQTPSHQVTQMGQEVILRCVPISNHLYFYWYRQILGQKVEFLVSFYNNEISEKSEIFDDQFSVERPDGSNFTLKIRSTKLEDSAMYFCASSARGGARVVGNQPQHFGDGTRLSIL.

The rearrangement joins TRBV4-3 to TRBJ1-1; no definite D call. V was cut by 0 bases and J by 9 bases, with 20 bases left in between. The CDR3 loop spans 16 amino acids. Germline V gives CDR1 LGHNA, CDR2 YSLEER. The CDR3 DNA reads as TGCGCCAGCAGCCAAGAGGCCCTTAGTAACGGGCTGAAAGCTTTCTTT. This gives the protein CASSQEALSNGLKAFF.

The CDR3 coding sequence is TGTGCCAGCAGTCCTTCCGGGACAGGCACCATCGGGGAGCTGTTTTTT. This codes for CASSPSGTGTIGELFF. V is TRBV6-2 or TRBV6-3 and J is TRBJ2-2; 8 bases fit TRBD1. CDR1 is MNHEY, CDR2 SVGEGT, per germline. J lost 7 bases, V lost 5 bases, and 12 bases had no gene match. This CDR3 is 16 amino acids long.

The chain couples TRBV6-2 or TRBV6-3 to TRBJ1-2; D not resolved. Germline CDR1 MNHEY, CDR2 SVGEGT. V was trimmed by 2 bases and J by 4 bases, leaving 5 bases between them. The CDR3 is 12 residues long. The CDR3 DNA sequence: TGTGCCAGCAGTTACAGATCCTATGGCTACACCTTC. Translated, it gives CASSYRSYGYTF.

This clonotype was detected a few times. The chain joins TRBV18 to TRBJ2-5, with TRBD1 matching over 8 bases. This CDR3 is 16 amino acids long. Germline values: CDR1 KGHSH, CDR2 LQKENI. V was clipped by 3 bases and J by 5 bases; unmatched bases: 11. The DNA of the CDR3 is TGTGCCAGCTCACCGCGTCCGGACAGGGCGAGGGAGACCCAGTACTTC. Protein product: CASSPRPDRARETQYF.

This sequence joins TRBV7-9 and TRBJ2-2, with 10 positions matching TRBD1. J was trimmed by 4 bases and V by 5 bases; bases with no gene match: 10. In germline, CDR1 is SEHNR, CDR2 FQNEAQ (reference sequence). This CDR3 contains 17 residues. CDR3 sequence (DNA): TGTGCCAGCAGCCCCCTTTGGACAGGGGGAGCCACCGGGGAGCTGTTTTTT. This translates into CASSPLWTGGATGELFF. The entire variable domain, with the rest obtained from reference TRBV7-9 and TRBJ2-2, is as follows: DTGVSQNPRHKITKRGQNVTFRCDPISEHNRLYWYRQTLGQGPEFLTYFQNEAQLEKSRLLSDRFSAERPKGSFSTLEIQRTEQGDSAMYLCASSPLWTGGATGELFFGEGSRLTVL.

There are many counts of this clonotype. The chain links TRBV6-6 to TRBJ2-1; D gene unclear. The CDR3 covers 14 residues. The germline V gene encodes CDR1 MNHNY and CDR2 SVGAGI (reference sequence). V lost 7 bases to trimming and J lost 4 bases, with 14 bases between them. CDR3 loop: CASTLNRKYNEQFF. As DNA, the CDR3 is TGTGCCAGCACCCTCAACCGAAAATACAATGAGCAGTTCTTC.

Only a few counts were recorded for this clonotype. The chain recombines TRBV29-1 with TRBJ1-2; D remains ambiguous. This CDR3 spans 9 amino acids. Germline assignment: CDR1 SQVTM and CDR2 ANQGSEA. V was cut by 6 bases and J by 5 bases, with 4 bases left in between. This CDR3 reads CSVDYGYTF. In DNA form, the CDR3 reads TGCAGCGTAGATTATGGCTACACCTTC.

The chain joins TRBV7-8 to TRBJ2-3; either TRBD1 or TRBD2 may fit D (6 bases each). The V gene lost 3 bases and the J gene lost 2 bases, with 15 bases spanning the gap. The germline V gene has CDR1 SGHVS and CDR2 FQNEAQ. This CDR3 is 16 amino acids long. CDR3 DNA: TGTGCCAGCAGCTTGTACGAAGGGGGGTTCACAGATACGCAGTATTTT. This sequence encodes CASSLYEGGFTDTQYF.

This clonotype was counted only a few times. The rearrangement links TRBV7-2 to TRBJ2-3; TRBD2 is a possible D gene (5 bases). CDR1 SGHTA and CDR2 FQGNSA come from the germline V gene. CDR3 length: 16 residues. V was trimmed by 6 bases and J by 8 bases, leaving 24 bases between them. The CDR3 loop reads CASRRLAQSSGGTQYF. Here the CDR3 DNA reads TGTGCCAGCAGACGTCTGGCCCAATCATCAGGAGGTACGCAGTATTTT.

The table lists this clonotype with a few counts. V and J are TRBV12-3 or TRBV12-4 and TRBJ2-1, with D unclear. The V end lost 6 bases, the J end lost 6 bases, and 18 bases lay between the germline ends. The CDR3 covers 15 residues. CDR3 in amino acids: CASRPGRYPINEQFF. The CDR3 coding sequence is TGTGCCAGCAGGCCCGGGCGTTATCCAATCAATGAGCAGTTCTTC.

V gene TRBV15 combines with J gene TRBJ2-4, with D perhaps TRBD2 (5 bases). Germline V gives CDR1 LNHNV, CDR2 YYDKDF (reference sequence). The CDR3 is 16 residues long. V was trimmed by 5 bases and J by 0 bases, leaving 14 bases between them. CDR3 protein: CATSRFDGLAKNIQYF. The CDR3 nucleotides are TGTGCCACCAGCCGATTCGACGGACTAGCCAAAAACATTCAGTACTTC.

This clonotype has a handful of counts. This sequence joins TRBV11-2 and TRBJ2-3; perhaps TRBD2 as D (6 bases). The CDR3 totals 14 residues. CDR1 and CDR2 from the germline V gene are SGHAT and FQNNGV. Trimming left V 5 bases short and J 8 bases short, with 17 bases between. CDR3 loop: CASSPRLELGTQYF. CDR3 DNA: TGTGCCAGCAGCCCCCGACTAGAATTAGGTACGCAGTATTTT.

CDR3 coding DNA: TGCAGCGTTGATTATAGGGGGACAGGGGGTATCAATGAGCAGTTCTTC. Amino acid sequence: CSVDYRGTGGINEQFF. The chain recombines TRBV29-1 with TRBJ2-1; 11 bases are shared with TRBD1. The germline CDR1 and CDR2 sequences are SQVTM and ANQGSEA. The CDR3 has 16 amino acids. Trimming cost V 3 bases and J 6 bases; bases outside gene matches: 10.

Here the CDR3 reads CSVPHGPRGTEAFF. CDR3 in DNA: TGCAGCGTTCCACATGGACCGAGGGGGACTGAAGCTTTCTTT. This chain links TRBV29-1 with TRBJ1-1, with a weak D call TRBD1 (6 bases). The V end lost 5 bases, the J end lost 5 bases, and 18 bases lay between the germline ends. The CDR3 totals 14 residues. Germline V gene sequence: CDR1 SQVTM, CDR2 ANQGSEA.

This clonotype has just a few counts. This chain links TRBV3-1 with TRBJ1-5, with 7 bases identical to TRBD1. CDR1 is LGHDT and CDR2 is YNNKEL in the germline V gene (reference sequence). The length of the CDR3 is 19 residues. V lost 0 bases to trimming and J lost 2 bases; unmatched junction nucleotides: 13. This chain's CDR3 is CASSQDPFETGQGNQPQHF. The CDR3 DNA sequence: TGTGCCAGCAGCCAAGACCCGTTTGAGACAGGGCAGGGCAATCAGCCCCAGCATTTT.

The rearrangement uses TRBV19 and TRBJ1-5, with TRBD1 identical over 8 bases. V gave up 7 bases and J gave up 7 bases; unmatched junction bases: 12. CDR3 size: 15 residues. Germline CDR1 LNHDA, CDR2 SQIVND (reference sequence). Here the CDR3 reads CASTDTGGEGQPQHF. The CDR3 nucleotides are TGTGCCAGTACCGATACAGGGGGAGAAGGGCAGCCCCAGCATTTT.

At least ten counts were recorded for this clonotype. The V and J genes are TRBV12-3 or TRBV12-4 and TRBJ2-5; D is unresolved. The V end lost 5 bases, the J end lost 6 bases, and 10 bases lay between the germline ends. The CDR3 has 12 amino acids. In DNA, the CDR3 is TGTGCCAGCAGTCCCCTTTCGAAGACCCAGTACTTC. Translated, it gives CASSPLSKTQYF.